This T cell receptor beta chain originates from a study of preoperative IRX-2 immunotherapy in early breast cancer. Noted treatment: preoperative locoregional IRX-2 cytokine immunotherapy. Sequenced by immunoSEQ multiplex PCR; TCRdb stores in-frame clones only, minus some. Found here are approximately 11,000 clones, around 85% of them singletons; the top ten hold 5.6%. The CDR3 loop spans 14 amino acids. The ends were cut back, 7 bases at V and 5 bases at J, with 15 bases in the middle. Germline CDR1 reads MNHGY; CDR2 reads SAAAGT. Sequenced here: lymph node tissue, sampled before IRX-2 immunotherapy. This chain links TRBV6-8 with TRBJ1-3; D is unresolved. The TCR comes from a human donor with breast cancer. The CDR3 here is CASISGSFRNTIYF. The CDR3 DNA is TGTGCCAGCATTTCAGGATCGTTTCGAAACACCATATATTTT.